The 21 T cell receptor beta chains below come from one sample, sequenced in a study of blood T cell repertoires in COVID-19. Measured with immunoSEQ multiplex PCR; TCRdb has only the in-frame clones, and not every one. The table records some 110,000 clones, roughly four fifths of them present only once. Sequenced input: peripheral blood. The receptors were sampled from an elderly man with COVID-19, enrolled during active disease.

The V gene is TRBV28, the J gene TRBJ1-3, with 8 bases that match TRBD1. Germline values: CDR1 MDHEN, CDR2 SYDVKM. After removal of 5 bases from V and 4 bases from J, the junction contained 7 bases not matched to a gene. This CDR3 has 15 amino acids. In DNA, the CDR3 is TGTGCCAGCAGTCCCGACAGGGGTTTCGGAAACACCATATATTTT. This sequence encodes CASSPDRGFGNTIYF.

CDR3 in amino acids: CSAIRDRDQPQHF. The CDR3 coding sequence is TGCAGCGCCATAAGGGACAGGGATCAGCCCCAGCATTTT. V usage is TRBV29-1 and J usage is TRBJ1-5; TRBD1 matches at 9 bases. The CDR3 is 13 residues long. With 7 bases clipped from V and 5 bases from J, the junction kept 6 bases outside the gene matches. Looked up from germline, CDR1 is SQVTM and CDR2 is ANQGSEA.

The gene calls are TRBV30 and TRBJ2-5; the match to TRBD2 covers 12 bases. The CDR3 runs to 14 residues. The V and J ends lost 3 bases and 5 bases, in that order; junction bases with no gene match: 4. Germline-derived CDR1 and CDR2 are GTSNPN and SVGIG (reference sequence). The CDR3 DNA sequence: TGTGCCTGGAGCGGACTAGCGGGACTGGAGACCCAGTACTTC. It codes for CAWSGLAGLETQYF. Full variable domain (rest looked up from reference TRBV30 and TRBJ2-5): SQTIHQWPATLVQPVGSPLSLECTVEGTSNPNLYWYRQAAGRGLQLLFYSVGIGQISSEVPQNLSASRPQDRQFILSSKKLLLSDSGFYLCAWSGLAGLETQYFGPGTRLLVL.

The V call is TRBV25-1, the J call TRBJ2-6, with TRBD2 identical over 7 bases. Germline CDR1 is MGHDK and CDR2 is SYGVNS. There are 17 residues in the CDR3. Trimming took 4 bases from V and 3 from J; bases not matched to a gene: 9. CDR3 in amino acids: CASSALGGVGGANVLTF. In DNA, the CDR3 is TGTGCCAGCAGTGCCTTGGGAGGGGTCGGTGGGGCCAACGTCCTGACTTTC.

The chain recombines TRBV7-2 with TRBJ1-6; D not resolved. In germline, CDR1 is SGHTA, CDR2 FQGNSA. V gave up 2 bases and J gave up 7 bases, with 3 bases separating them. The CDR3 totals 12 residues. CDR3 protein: CASSLPNSPLHF. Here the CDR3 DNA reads TGTGCCAGCAGCTTACCGAATTCACCCCTCCACTTT.

The CDR3, as DNA: TGTGCCAGCTCAGCGGGACAGGTTGATGGCTACACCTTC. Translation gives CASSAGQVDGYTF. The chain combines TRBV18 with TRBJ1-2, with 8 bases aligning to TRBD1. The ends lost 5 bases at V and 6 bases at J; junction bases unmatched: 5. CDR3 length: 13 amino acids. Germline values: CDR1 KGHSH, CDR2 LQKENI.

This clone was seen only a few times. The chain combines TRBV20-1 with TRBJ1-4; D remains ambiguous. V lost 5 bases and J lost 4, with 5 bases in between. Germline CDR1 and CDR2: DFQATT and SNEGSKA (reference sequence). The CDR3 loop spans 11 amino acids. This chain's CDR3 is CSARFNEKLFF. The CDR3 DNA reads TGCAGTGCTCGGTTTAATGAAAAACTGTTTTTT.

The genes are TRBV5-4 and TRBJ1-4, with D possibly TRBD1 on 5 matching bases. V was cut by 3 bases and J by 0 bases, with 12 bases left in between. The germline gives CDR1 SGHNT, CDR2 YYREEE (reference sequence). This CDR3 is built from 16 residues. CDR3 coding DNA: TGTGCCAGCAGCTCCGGAGCGGGGGCAACTAATGAAAAACTGTTTTTT. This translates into CASSSGAGATNEKLFF. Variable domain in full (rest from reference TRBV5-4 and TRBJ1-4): ETGVTQSPTHLIKTRGQQVTLRCSSQSGHNTVSWYQQALGQGPQFIFQYYREEENGRGNFPPRFSGLQFPNYSSELNVNALELDDSALYLCASSSGAGATNEKLFFGSGTQLSVL.

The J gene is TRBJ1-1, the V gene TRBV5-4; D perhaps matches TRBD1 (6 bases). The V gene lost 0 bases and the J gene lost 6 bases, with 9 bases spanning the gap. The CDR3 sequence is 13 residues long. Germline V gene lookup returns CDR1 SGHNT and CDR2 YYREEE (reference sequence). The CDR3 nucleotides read TGTGCCAGCAGCTTGGACGGGACATCTGAAGCTTTCTTT. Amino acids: CASSLDGTSEAFF.

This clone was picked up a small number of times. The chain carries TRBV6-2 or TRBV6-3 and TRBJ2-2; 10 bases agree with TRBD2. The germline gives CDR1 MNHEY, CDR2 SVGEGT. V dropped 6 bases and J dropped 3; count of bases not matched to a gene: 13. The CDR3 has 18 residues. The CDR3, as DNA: TGTGCCAGCAGCCCGAGCGGGAGGGCCAGGGAATACACCGGGGAGCTGTTTTTT. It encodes CASSPSGRAREYTGELFF.

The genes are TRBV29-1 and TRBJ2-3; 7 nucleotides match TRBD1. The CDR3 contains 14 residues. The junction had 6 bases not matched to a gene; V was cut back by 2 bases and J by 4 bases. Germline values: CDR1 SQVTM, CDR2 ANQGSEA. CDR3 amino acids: CSVEKGADADTQYF. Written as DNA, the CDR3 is TGCAGCGTTGAAAAGGGGGCTGACGCAGATACGCAGTATTTT.

CDR3 DNA: TGTGCCAGTAGTATAGGGGCTACCGACAATGAGCAGTTCTTC. Translation gives CASSIGATDNEQFF. This chain connects TRBV19 to TRBJ2-1; D gene unclear. Trimming shortened V by 1 base and J by 5 bases, and 9 bases separated the two germline ends. The germline CDR1 and CDR2 sequences are LNHDA and SQIVND (reference sequence). The CDR3 sequence is 14 residues long.

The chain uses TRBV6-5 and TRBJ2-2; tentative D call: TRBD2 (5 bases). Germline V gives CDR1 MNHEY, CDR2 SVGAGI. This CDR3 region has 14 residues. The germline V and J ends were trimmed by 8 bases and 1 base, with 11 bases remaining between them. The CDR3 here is CASGGYQNTGELFF. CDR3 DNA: TGTGCCAGCGGAGGATACCAGAACACCGGGGAGCTGTTTTTT.

This CDR3 reads CASGAGELFF. The CDR3 DNA reads TGTGCCAGCGGAGCCGGGGAGCTGTTTTTT. The chain recombines TRBV6-1 with TRBJ2-2; D not resolved. V was pared by 8 bases and J by 6 bases, with 4 bases between. Germline V gene lookup returns CDR1 MNHNS and CDR2 SASEGT. The CDR3 loop spans 10 amino acids.

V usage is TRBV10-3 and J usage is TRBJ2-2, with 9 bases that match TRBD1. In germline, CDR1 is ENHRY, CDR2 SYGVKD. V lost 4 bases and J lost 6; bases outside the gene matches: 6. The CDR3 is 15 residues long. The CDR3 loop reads CAISVRDRVSGELFF. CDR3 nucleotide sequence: TGTGCCATCAGTGTCCGGGACAGGGTCTCCGGGGAGCTGTTTTTT.

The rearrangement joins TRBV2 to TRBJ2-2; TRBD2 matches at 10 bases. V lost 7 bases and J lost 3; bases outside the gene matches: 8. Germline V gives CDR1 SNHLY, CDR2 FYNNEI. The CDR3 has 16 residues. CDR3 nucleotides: TGTGCCAGCAAAAGGCGGCTAGCGGGAGACACCGGGGAGCTGTTTTTT. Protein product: CASKRRLAGDTGELFF.

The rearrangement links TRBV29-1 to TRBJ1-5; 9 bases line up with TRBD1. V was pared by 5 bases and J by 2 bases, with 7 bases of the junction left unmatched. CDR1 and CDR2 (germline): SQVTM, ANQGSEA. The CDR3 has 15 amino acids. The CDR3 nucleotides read TGCAGCGTTACAACAGGGGGCGGCGGCAATCAGCCCCAGCATTTT. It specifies CSVTTGGGGNQPQHF.

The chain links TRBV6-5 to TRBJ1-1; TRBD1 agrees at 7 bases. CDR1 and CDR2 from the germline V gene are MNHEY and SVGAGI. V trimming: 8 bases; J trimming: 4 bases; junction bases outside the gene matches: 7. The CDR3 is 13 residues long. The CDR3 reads CASATGRVTEAFF. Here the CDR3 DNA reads TGTGCCAGCGCGACAGGGAGAGTCACTGAAGCTTTCTTT.

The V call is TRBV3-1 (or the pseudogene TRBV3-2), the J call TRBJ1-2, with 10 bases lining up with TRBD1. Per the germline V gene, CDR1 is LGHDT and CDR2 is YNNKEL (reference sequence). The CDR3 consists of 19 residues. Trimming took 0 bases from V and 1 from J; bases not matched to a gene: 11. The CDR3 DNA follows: TGTGCCAGCAGCCAAGAGACTGGGACAGGGGACGTGGATAACTATGGCTACACCTTC. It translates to CASSQETGTGDVDNYGYTF.

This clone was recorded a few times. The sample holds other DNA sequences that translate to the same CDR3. The CDR3 protein is CASSLDTGSGNTIYF. CDR3 bases: TGTGCCAGCAGCTTAGATACAGGGTCTGGAAACACCATATATTTT. This sequence joins TRBV7-2 and TRBJ1-3; D is possibly TRBD1 (6 bases). Germline V gene lookup returns CDR1 SGHTA and CDR2 FQGNSA. Between the trimmed V and J ends, which lost 1 base and 1 base, there was a span of 8 bases. The CDR3 spans 15 residues. Using reference TRBV7-2 and TRBJ1-3 for the parts outside the CDR3, the full variable domain is GAGVSQSPSNKVTEKGKDVELRCDPISGHTALYWYRQSLGQGLEFLIYFQGNSAPDKSGLPSDRFSAERTGGSVSTLTIQRTQQEDSAVYLCASSLDTGSGNTIYFGEGSWLTVV.

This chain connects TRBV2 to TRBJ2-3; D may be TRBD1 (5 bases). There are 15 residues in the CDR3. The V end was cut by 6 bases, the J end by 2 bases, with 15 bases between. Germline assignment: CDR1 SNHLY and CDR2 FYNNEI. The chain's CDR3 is CASRGGLGVTDTQYF. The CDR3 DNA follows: TGTGCCAGCAGAGGCGGTTTAGGGGTCACAGATACGCAGTATTTT.